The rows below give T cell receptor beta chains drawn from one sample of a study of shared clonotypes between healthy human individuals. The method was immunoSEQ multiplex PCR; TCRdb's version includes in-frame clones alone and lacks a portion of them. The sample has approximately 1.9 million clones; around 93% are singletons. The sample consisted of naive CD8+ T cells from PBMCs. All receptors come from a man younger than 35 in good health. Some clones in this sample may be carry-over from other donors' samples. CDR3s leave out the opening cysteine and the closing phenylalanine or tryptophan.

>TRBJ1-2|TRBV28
ASSLGQGGLDGYT
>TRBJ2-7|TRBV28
ASSFSGENEQY
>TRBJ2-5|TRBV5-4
ASSKRGWDETQY
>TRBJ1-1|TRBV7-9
ASSGPSGREAF
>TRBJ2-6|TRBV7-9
ASSSRPASLSGANVLT
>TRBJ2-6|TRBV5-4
ASSLGVLSGANVLT
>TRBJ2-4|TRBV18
ASSTRDRKNIQY
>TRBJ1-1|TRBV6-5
ASSYPGAEAF
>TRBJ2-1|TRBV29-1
SVEAPRSSYNEQF
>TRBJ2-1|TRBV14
ASSQGGGNEQF
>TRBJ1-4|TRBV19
ASSHRTSTNEKLF
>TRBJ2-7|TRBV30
AWTSRTGSYEQY
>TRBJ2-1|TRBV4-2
ASSQALASGNNEQF
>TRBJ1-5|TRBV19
ASSIDREYYQPQH
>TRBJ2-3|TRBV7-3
ASSWGAGGTDTQY
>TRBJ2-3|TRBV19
ASSSALRELADTQY
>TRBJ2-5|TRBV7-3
ASSLVGRETQY
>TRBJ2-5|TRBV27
ASSEARMKETQY
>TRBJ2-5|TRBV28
ASSLLPTGAQRRTQY
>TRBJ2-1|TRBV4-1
ASSPLGLAGGYSYNEQF
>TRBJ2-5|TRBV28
ASSPRQGYQETQY
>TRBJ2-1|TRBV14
ASSQISGVYNEQF
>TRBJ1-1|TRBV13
ASSILAGAYVYTEAF
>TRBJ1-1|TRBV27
ASSLLGGNTEAF
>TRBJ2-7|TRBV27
ASSLGVGLAAYEQY
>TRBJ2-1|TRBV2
ASETNRDGSSYNEQF
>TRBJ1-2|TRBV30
AWSNRVLNGYT
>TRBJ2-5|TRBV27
ASSSRQETQY
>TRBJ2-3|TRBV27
ASTSVWFGADTQY
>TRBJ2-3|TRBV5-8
ASSLAFTDTQY